The 9 T cell receptor beta chains in this list originate from one sample, sequenced in a study of blood T cell repertoires in COVID-19. The method was immunoSEQ multiplex PCR; TCRdb's version includes in-frame clones alone and lacks a portion of them. The sample shows around 310,000 clones, roughly 90% of them seen only once. The material sequenced was peripheral blood. These TCRs come from a woman younger than 45 with COVID-19, enrolled during active disease.

The genes are TRBV2 and TRBJ1-1; tentative D call: TRBD1 (5 bases). V was clipped by 6 bases and J by 6 bases, with 20 bases between them. The CDR3 has 15 amino acids. CDR1 and CDR2 from the germline V gene are SNHLY and FYNNEI. The DNA for the CDR3 is TGTGCCAGCAGGCGGGAGGGGAGAATGAAGTCTGAAGCTTTCTTT. Translating it yields CASRREGRMKSEAFF.

The CDR3 protein is CASSRQQGYEQYF. The CDR3 bases are TGCGCCAGCAGCCGACAACAGGGGTACGAGCAGTACTTC. The chain links TRBV4-3 to TRBJ2-7; 7 bases line up with TRBD1. This CDR3 is built from 13 residues. Germline CDR1 is LGHNA and CDR2 is YSLEER. With V trimmed by 4 bases and J by 4 bases, 4 bases remained unmatched.

This chain connects TRBV10-2 to TRBJ2-7, with 8 nucleotides matching TRBD2. There are 15 residues in the CDR3. Germline-derived CDR1 and CDR2 are WSHSY and SAAADI. J gave up 2 bases and V 1 base, and 4 bases lay outside the gene matches. CDR3 sequence reads: CASSELTSETYEQYF. The CDR3, as DNA: TGCGCCAGCAGTGAGTTGACTAGCGAAACCTACGAGCAGTACTTC.

The rearrangement joins TRBV6-2 or TRBV6-3 to TRBJ2-1, with D uncertain. The CDR3 loop spans 14 amino acids. Per the germline V gene, CDR1 is MNHEY and CDR2 is SVGEGT. V was cut by 3 bases and J by 7 bases, with 13 bases left in between. The CDR3 sequence: CASSYLGVGNEQFF. DNA of the CDR3: TGTGCCAGCAGTTATCTCGGTGTCGGGAATGAGCAGTTCTTC.

The chain recombines TRBV5-4 with TRBJ1-1; D is perhaps TRBD1 (6 bases). The CDR3 is made up of 13 amino acids. V lost 5 bases and J lost 7, with 15 bases in between. CDR1 SGHNT and CDR2 YYREEE come from the germline V gene (reference sequence). Here the CDR3 DNA reads TGTGCCAGCAGGGACAGCCCGTGGGGTGAAGCTTTCTTT. It encodes CASRDSPWGEAFF.

V usage is TRBV27 and J usage is TRBJ1-1, with 10 bases fitting TRBD1. Trimming at V came to 3 bases and at J to 5 bases, leaving 6 bases not matched to a gene. The CDR3 loop spans 15 amino acids. Germline values: CDR1 MNHEY, CDR2 SMNVEV (reference sequence). The CDR3 protein is CASSLGRTGGTEAFF. The DNA of the CDR3 is TGTGCCAGCAGTTTGGGGAGGACAGGGGGAACTGAAGCTTTCTTT.

This clone was seen once. The rearrangement uses TRBV19 and TRBJ2-7; D may be TRBD2 (5 bases). Deletions cut 3 bases from V and 0 bases from J, with 9 bases between. The length of the CDR3 is 14 residues. Germline CDR1 and CDR2: LNHDA and SQIVND (reference sequence). The CDR3 DNA reads as TGTGCCAGTAGTATGCGGGTGAGCTCCTACGAGCAGTACTTC. Amino acids: CASSMRVSSYEQYF.

This clone was counted a few times. CDR3: CASSLDQVTGSYEQYF. The DNA of the CDR3 is TGTGCCAGCAGCTTAGATCAAGTGACAGGCTCCTACGAGCAGTACTTC. The chain employs TRBV11-2 and TRBJ2-7; D might be TRBD1 (6 bases). The CDR3 runs 16 residues. Germline assignment: CDR1 SGHAT and CDR2 FQNNGV. The V end was cut by 0 bases, the J end by 0 bases, with 12 bases between. The whole variable domain, filled in from reference TRBV11-2 and TRBJ2-7, reads EAGVAQSPRYKIIEKRQSVAFWCNPISGHATLYWYQQILGQGPKLLIQFQNNGVVDDSQLPKDRFSAERLKGVDSTLKIQPAKLEDSAVYLCASSLDQVTGSYEQYFGPGTRLTVT.

The V call is TRBV9, the J call TRBJ2-7; TRBD2 might be the D (6 bases). The V end was cut by 0 bases, the J end by 3 bases, with 10 bases between. Germline CDR1 SGDLS, CDR2 YYNGEE. CDR3 length equals 14 residues. The CDR3 DNA is TGTGCCAGCAGCGTAGATGTCGGGGGCTACGAGCAGTACTTC. Its protein is CASSVDVGGYEQYF.